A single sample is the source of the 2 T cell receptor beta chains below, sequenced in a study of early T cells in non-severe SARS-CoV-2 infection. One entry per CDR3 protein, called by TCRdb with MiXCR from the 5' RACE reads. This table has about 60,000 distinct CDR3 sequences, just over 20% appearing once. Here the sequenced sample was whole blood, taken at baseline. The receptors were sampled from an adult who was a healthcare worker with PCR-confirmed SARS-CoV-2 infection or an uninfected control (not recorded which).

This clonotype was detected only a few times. CDR3 amino acids: CASRKRGNQPQHF. CDR3 DNA sequence: TGTGCCAGCAGGAAACGGGGAAATCAGCCCCAGCATTTT. The chain recombines TRBV12-3 or TRBV12-4 with TRBJ1-5; D unresolved. V lost 6 bases, J lost 4 bases, and 10 bases lay in between. This CDR3 is 13 amino acids long.

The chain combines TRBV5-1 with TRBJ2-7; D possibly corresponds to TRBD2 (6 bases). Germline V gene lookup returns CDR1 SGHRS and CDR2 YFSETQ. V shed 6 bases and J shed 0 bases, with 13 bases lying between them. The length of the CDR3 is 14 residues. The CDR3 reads CASTPMTSSYEQYF. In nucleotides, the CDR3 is TGCGCCAGCACTCCGATGACTAGCTCCTACGAGCAGTACTTC.